This TCR beta chain was captured in a study of regulatory T cells in long-lasting Graves disease. Libraries of TCR beta came from iRepertoire HTBI primers plus Arm-PCR of CDR3 regions. TCRdb called the multiplex PCR reads again in MiXCR, with one record for every CDR3 protein. The data show about 460,000 distinct CDR3 sequences, 11% to 15% seen once. Germline CDR1 is SGHAT and CDR2 is FQNNGV. The V end lost 0 bases, the J end lost 12 bases, and 11 bases lay between the germline ends. CDR3 size: 12 residues. There are a few counts of this clonotype. A much larger clone differs by one base, so this may be a read error. Described time point: newly diagnosed GD, antithyroid drugs for less than 3 months. The authors made the TCR library using RNA they extracted from PBMCs. This same sample was also part of a study on T cells in Graves' hyperthyroidism and ophthalmopathy.

The receptor comes from a woman between 45 and 60 years old with Graves disease. The J gene is TRBJ1-1, the V gene TRBV11-2; D unresolved. Source: peripheral blood mononuclear cells (PBMCs), taken at new diagnosis, from a patient treated with antithyroid drugs. CDR3 amino acids: CASSLDFSPPFF. DNA of the CDR3: TGTGCCAGCAGCTTAGATTTTTCTCCGCCTTTCTTT. Complete variable domain (other parts from reference TRBV11-2 and TRBJ1-1): EAGVAQSPRYKIIEKRQSVAFWCNPISGHATLYWYQQILGQGPKLLIQFQNNGVVDDSQLPKDRFSAERLKGVDSTLKIQPAKLEDSAVYLCASSLDFSPPFFGQGTRLTVV.